The 6 T cell receptor beta chains presented below share a single source sample, sequenced in a study of T-cell reconstitution after alpha-beta-depleted transplantation in children. The TCRbeta library was prepared with unique molecular identifiers. TCRdb analysed the PCR reads with MiXCR anew, one entry per CDR3 protein. The data contain about 260,000 distinct CDR3 sequences, roughly 10% of them singletons. Source: peripheral blood, taken 180 days after TCRalphabeta/CD19-depleted stem cell transplant. These receptors were taken from a male patient aged 2-15 years who had a stem cell transplant for chronic granulomatous disease, so the T cells may come from the graft donor.

This clonotype was recorded many times. The chain couples TRBV9 to TRBJ2-2; 7 bases are a match to TRBD2. V lost 5 bases and J lost 7; bases outside the gene matches: 8. Germline values: CDR1 SGDLS, CDR2 YYNGEE. This CDR3 has 14 amino acids. The CDR3 nucleotides are TGTGCCAGCAGGGGCGGGAGTGGCGTCGGGGAGCTGTTTTTT. The encoded protein is CASRGGSGVGELFF.

In its sample, this clonotype was seen many times. V and J are TRBV4-3 and TRBJ1-1; weak D call: TRBD1 (5 bases). The V end lost 0 bases, the J end lost 0 bases, and 14 bases lay between the germline ends. The germline CDR1 and CDR2 sequences are LGHNA and YSLEER. This CDR3 is 17 amino acids long. The CDR3 DNA reads as TGCGCCAGCAGCCAAGATAGGGGAGGACACCTGAACACTGAAGCTTTCTTT. Protein sequence: CASSQDRGGHLNTEAFF.

Ten or more counts support this clonotype. The rearrangement uses TRBV20-1 and TRBJ2-1; 13 bases agree with TRBD2. This CDR3 region has 14 residues. Germline CDR1 and CDR2: DFQATT and SNEGSKA (reference sequence). The V segment lost 3 bases and the J segment 7 bases; nucleotides outside the gene matches: 3. The CDR3 region has the DNA TGCAGTGCTAGGGGACTAGCGGGAATGAATGAGCAGTTCTTC. It codes for CSARGLAGMNEQFF.

There are many counts of this clonotype. The V gene is TRBV20-1, the J gene TRBJ1-1; 7 bases match TRBD1. V lost 4 bases and J lost 0; bases outside the gene matches: 2. The CDR3 consists of 13 residues. Germline V gene sequence: CDR1 DFQATT, CDR2 SNEGSKA (reference sequence). Written as DNA, the CDR3 is TGCAGTGCTATAACAGGGGTGAACACTGAAGCTTTCTTT. Its protein is CSAITGVNTEAFF.

This clonotype was picked up many times. The CDR3 spells CSVAMGDSGNTIYF. For the CDR3, the DNA is TGCAGCGTTGCTATGGGGGACTCTGGAAACACCATATATTTT. The chain combines TRBV29-1 with TRBJ1-3; TRBD1 is a possible D gene (5 bases). Germline CDR1 and CDR2: SQVTM and ANQGSEA. The CDR3 is 14 residues long. The V end lost 4 bases, the J end lost 0 bases, and 10 bases lay between the germline ends.

As for this clonotype: A read error may be the cause here, since a much bigger clone is one base away. The chain links TRBV28 to TRBJ2-7; 7 nucleotides agree with TRBD2. From germline, CDR1 is MDHEN and CDR2 SYDVKM. This CDR3 region has 14 residues. The CDR3: CASSFLRGSYEQHF. DNA for the CDR3: TGTGCCAGCAGTTTTTTGCGGGGGTCCTACGAGCAGCACTTC.